These 4 T cell receptor beta chains originate from one sample sequenced in a study of CXCR3-negative and CXCR3-positive naive CD8 T cells. Whole-study results and caveats: Compared with CXCR3-negative naive cells, CXCR3-positive naive cells showed more hydrophobic TRB CDR3s.

These receptors are not linked to any known antigen. UMI labels and 5' RACE were used to prepare the TRB cDNA libraries. Following a re-call of the 5' RACE reads, TCRdb has one entry per CDR3 protein and lacks DNA. The sample totals some 150,000 distinct CDR3 sequences. Sequenced input: naive CXCR3+ CD8+ T cells from blood. Subset: CD45RO-CCR7+CD27+CD95- naive CD8+ T cells expressing CXCR3 (TNR3+). The receptors were sampled from a human donor in good health. Some clones in this sample may be carry-over from other donors' samples.

V and J are TRBV28 and TRBJ2-4; there is no DNA to check the TCRdb D call of TRBD1. CDR1 and CDR2 (germline): MDHEN, SYDVKM. The CDR3 runs to 18 residues. CDR3 region: CASSLGQGVIYDKNIQYF.

The rearrangement links TRBV5-1 to TRBJ2-3; the TRBD2 assignment by TCRdb is unverifiable without DNA. The CDR3 runs 18 residues. Germline CDR1 reads SGHRS; CDR2 reads YFSETQ. The CDR3 sequence is CASSLPLAEGLSTDTQYF.

The V gene is TRBV27, the J gene TRBJ1-5. The CDR3 has 14 amino acids. Germline V gene data show CDR1 as MNHEY and CDR2 as SMNVEV (reference sequence). CDR3 region: CASSLGGLNQPQHF.

The chain carries TRBV19 and TRBJ2-1; TCRdb's D call of TRBD2 is untestable without DNA. The germline V gene has CDR1 LNHDA and CDR2 SQIVND (reference sequence). The CDR3 has 16 residues. The CDR3: CASSSTSGTSYDEQFF.